Included here is one TCR beta chain sequence, with context. What it binds is not known. The record originates from a study of vaccination and CD4 T cells after COVID-19. Overall study context: Investigators took post-vaccine samples a median approximately 72 days after dose two, within a range of 14 to 241. Control cultures were given a CEFX pool, an HIV-1 Nef pool, or no peptide.

Stated treatment: roughly nine-day PBMC culture with coronavirus spike peptide pools or control peptides (ViraFEST assay). CD4+ T cells of the unexposed donor were collected before the COVID-19 pandemic (2011-2018). At both days 3 and 7, half the medium was replaced with fresh IL-2 medium. Sequencing of cultured CD4+ T cell DNA used the Oncomine TCR Beta short-read assay. Cultured CD4+ T cells were the source of extracted genomic DNA. TCRdb processed the PCR reads anew with MiXCR; each CDR3 protein has one entry. Of 9,000 to 10,000 distinct CDR3 sequences in the sample, around 36% were seen once. Trimming shortened V by 3 bases and J by 4 bases, and 15 bases separated the two germline ends. CDR1 and CDR2 (germline): MGHDK, SYGVNS. The CDR3 consists of 15 residues.

The sequence came from a human donor in good health. The chain uses TRBV25-1 and TRBJ1-2, with a possible D match to TRBD1 (6 bases). Sample: CD4+ T cells from blood, cultured in vitro. The CDR3, as DNA: TGTGCCAGCAGTGAGGGGGGGGCGCGGGGCTATGGCTACACCTTC. Its translation: CASSEGGARGYGYTF.